This T cell receptor (beta chain) was recorded in a study of glioma-infiltrating T cells. Findings of the study overall: Non-neoplastic patients had below-expected tissue-blood divergence, while all gliomas exceeded expectation.

Using RNA template, CDR3s of TCR alpha and beta were amplified with iRepertoire arm-PCR. One-step reverse transcription and amplification started from around 100-400 ng of tissue mRNA or PBMC total RNA. Each CDR3 protein is one row after TCRdb ran MiXCR on the multiplex PCR reads. The sample carries approximately 130,000 distinct CDR3 sequences, 24% recorded once. Notes on this clonotype: Its antigen remains unidentified.

The sample consisted of glioma tissue, nonneoplastic brain tissue, or PBMCs (not recorded which). This TCR came from a human donor with low-grade glioma or glioblastoma, undergoing nonglioma brain surgery, or in good health (not recorded which).

DNA of the CDR3: TGTGCCAGCAGCCTCGGACATACCAAATCACCCCTCCACTTT. Translation: CASSLGHTKSPLHF. The chain combines TRBV11-2 with TRBJ1-6; tentative D call: TRBD1 (5 bases). V dropped 5 bases and J dropped 10 bases, with 15 bases sitting between them. The CDR3 totals 14 residues. Germline V CDR1 and CDR2: SGHAT, FQNNGV.